Below, 20 T cell receptor beta chains from the same sample are listed, as sequenced in a study of T cells after yellow fever vaccination. One entry per CDR3 protein, called by TCRdb with MiXCR from the 5' RACE reads. The table includes a few hundred thousand distinct CDR3 sequences, about 3.5% detected once. This specimen consisted of PBMCs, obtained on the day of the yellow fever booster vaccination. These receptors all come from a man aged 18 to 30 who received the YFV17D yellow fever vaccine.

This clonotype occurred a few times. The chain combines TRBV28 with TRBJ1-1; tentatively, D is TRBD1 (6 bases). CDR3 length: 15 amino acids. Deletions cut 6 bases from V and 2 bases from J, with 16 bases between. CDR1 is MDHEN, CDR2 SYDVKM, per germline. The CDR3 DNA is TGTGCCAGCAGCACCGGGGGGGCAGGAAACACTGAAGCTTTCTTT. It is translated as CASSTGGAGNTEAFF. The full variable domain, completed using reference TRBV28 and TRBJ1-1, is DVKVTQSSRYLVKRTGEKVFLECVQDMDHENMFWYRQDPGLGLRLIYFSYDVKMKEKGDIPEGYSVSREKKERFSLILESASTNQTSMYLCASSTGGAGNTEAFFGQGTRLTVV.

This clonotype was counted many times. V and J are TRBV5-1 and TRBJ1-1; D call uncertain. Trimming took off 2 bases at V and 4 bases at J, with 9 bases between the two ends. The CDR3 runs 13 residues. Germline assignment: CDR1 SGHRS and CDR2 YFSETQ. CDR3 sequence (DNA): TGCGCCAGCAGCTTTGGCAGCGGCACTGAAGCTTTCTTT. This codes for CASSFGSGTEAFF.

This clonotype has a count of ten or more. At one end the junction does not follow the germline gene, possibly because of a read error. CDR3: CASSLVPDYDEQFF. CDR3 sequence (DNA): TGCGCCAGCAGCTTGGTACCAGACTACGATGAGCAGTTCTTC. The rearrangement uses TRBV5-1 and TRBJ2-1; tentative D call: TRBD2 (5 bases). Looked up from germline, CDR1 is SGHRS and CDR2 is YFSETQ. The CDR3 consists of 14 residues. Looking up the rest from reference TRBV5-1 and TRBJ2-1 gives the full variable domain: KAGVTQTPRYLIKTRGQQVTLSCSPISGHRSVSWYQQTPGQGLQFLFEYFSETQRNKGNFPGRFSGRQFSNSRSEMNVSTLELGDSALYLCASSLVPDYDEQFFGPGTRLTVL.

This clonotype has just a few counts. The chain employs TRBV7-2 and TRBJ2-7; 7 nucleotides match TRBD1. With V trimmed by 5 bases and J by 6 bases, 7 bases remained unmatched. The CDR3 runs to 13 residues. CDR1 is SGHTA, CDR2 FQGNSA, per germline. In DNA form, the CDR3 reads TGTGCCAGCAGCGTCGGGACAGTTCTCGAGCAGTACTTC. Amino acids: CASSVGTVLEQYF.

In its sample, this clonotype was seen a few times. The chain couples TRBV3-1 to TRBJ1-2, with D maybe TRBD1 (5 bases). Germline V lookup: CDR1 LGHDT, CDR2 YNNKEL (reference sequence). The CDR3 spans 13 residues. Deletions cut 0 bases from V and 7 bases from J, with 9 bases between. The CDR3: CASSQDVGVGYTF. CDR3 DNA: TGTGCCAGCAGCCAAGATGTGGGGGTTGGCTACACCTTC.

This clonotype was observed many times. The V call is TRBV14, the J call TRBJ2-7, with D possibly TRBD2 on 7 matching bases. Germline lookup yields CDR1 SGHDN and CDR2 FVKESK. The V and J ends lost 2 bases and 2 bases respectively, with 10 bases between them. The CDR3 covers 14 residues. DNA for the CDR3: TGTGCCAGCAGCCAAAGGGGGGGCGCCTACGAGCAGTACTTC. Translating it yields CASSQRGGAYEQYF. The full variable domain, with the rest looked up from reference TRBV14 and TRBJ2-7, is EAGVTQFPSHSVIEKGQTVTLRCDPISGHDNLYWYRRVMGKEIKFLLHFVKESKQDESGMPNNRFLAERTGGTYSTLKVQPAELEDSGVYFCASSQRGGAYEQYFGPGTRLTVT.

This clonotype was seen more than once but under ten times. J is TRBJ1-4 and V is TRBV7-9; D may be TRBD1 (5 bases). Per the germline V gene, CDR1 is SEHNR and CDR2 is FQNEAQ (reference sequence). V shed 3 bases and J shed 8 bases, with 16 bases lying between them. The CDR3 sequence is 15 residues long. CDR3 coding DNA: TGTGCCAGCAGCTTTTCGAGGCTGAGGGGAGAAAAACTGTTTTTT. This translates into CASSFSRLRGEKLFF. Variable domain in full (rest from reference TRBV7-9 and TRBJ1-4): DTGVSQNPRHKITKRGQNVTFRCDPISEHNRLYWYRQTLGQGPEFLTYFQNEAQLEKSRLLSDRFSAERPKGSFSTLEIQRTEQGDSAMYLCASSFSRLRGEKLFFGSGTQLSVL.

The gene calls are TRBV12-3 or TRBV12-4 and TRBJ2-6; D ambiguous. The CDR3 loop spans 16 amino acids. Trimming took off 5 bases at V and 0 bases at J, with 11 bases between the two ends. The CDR3 DNA is TGTGCCAGCAGTCCGGTGGGCCTCTCTGGGGCCAACGTCCTGACTTTC. Translated: CASSPVGLSGANVLTF.

The sample holds many counts of this clonotype. This chain connects TRBV6-5 to TRBJ1-4; D remains ambiguous. V was trimmed by 2 bases and J by 6 bases, leaving 16 bases between them. The CDR3 covers 16 residues. CDR1 and CDR2 (germline): MNHEY, SVGAGI. CDR3 nucleotide sequence: TGTGCCAGCAGTTACCTTTCCGGGGAGGCGGATGAAAAACTGTTTTTT. Protein product: CASSYLSGEADEKLFF.

This clonotype was seen more than once but under ten times. The rearrangement links TRBV7-6 to TRBJ1-4; D is unresolved. The CDR3 spans 14 residues. CDR1 and CDR2 (germline): SGHVS, FNYEAQ. The germline V and J ends were trimmed by 1 base and 7 bases, with 10 bases remaining between them. CDR3 bases: TGTGCCAGCAGCTTAGGTCGGCAGTTTGAAAAACTGTTTTTT. Encoded protein: CASSLGRQFEKLFF.

This clonotype occurred a few times. This chain uses TRBV7-2 with TRBJ2-2; the match to TRBD1 covers 10 bases. Germline lookup yields CDR1 SGHTA and CDR2 FQGNSA. The CDR3 spans 15 residues. V was clipped by 4 bases and J by 5 bases; unmatched bases: 4. The CDR3 DNA follows: TGTGCCAGCAGCTGGACAGGGGGTGGGACCGGGGAGCTGTTTTTT. Its translation: CASSWTGGGTGELFF.

This clonotype was found a few times. The chain employs TRBV12-3 or TRBV12-4 and TRBJ1-2; 7 bases map to TRBD1. With 3 bases clipped from V and 2 bases from J, the junction kept 6 bases outside the gene matches. The CDR3 length is 15 residues. CDR3 nucleotides: TGTGCCAGCAGTTTCGGACAGGAGGACAACTATGGCTACACCTTC. Encoded protein: CASSFGQEDNYGYTF.

In its sample, this clonotype was seen many times. This rearrangement joins TRBV4-2 to TRBJ1-1; a possible D gene is TRBD1 (6 bases). Germline V gene sequence: CDR1 LGHNA, CDR2 YNFKEQ. The V end lost 0 bases, the J end lost 5 bases, and 19 bases lay between the germline ends. The CDR3 runs to 17 residues. The DNA for the CDR3 is TGTGCCAGCAGCCAAGATAGAGGGAGAAGAGGGGGGACTGAAGCTTTCTTT. Protein sequence: CASSQDRGRRGGTEAFF.

The rearrangement links TRBV7-9 to TRBJ2-2, with 10 nucleotides matching TRBD2. Looked up from germline, CDR1 is SEHNR and CDR2 is FQNEAQ (reference sequence). The junction had 12 bases not matched to a gene; V was cut back by 5 bases and J by 0 bases. There are 19 residues in the CDR3. The CDR3 DNA is TGTGCCAGCAGCCAACCGAATCTTAGCGGGGGGCCGAACACCGGGGAGCTGTTTTTT. Translating gives CASSQPNLSGGPNTGELFF.

This clonotype was seen ten or more times. The chain has TRBV13 and TRBJ2-5; 7 bases agree with TRBD1. CDR1 is PRHDT and CDR2 is FYEKMQ in the germline V gene (reference sequence). With V trimmed by 4 bases and J by 5 bases, 7 bases remained unmatched. This CDR3 is 14 amino acids long. The CDR3 DNA follows: TGTGCCAGCAGCTCGGTAGGGGGCGCGGAGACCCAGTACTTC. Its protein is CASSSVGGAETQYF. The whole variable domain, remainder taken from reference TRBV13 and TRBJ2-5, is AAGVIQSPRHLIKEKRETATLKCYPIPRHDTVYWYQQGPGQDPQFLISFYEKMQSDKGSIPDRFSAQQFSDYHSELNMSSLELGDSALYFCASSSVGGAETQYFGPGTRLLVL.

On this clonotype itself: At one boundary the junction diverges from the germline segment, which might be a read error. As DNA, the CDR3 is TGTGCCAGCAGTACCCGGGACAGCCTCCTTTTT. Translation: CASSTRDSLLF. The chain employs TRBV6-2 or TRBV6-3 and TRBJ1-4; 7 bases line up with TRBD1. Germline assignment: CDR1 MNHEY and CDR2 SVGEGT. This CDR3 has 11 residues.

This clonotype turned up a few times. V is TRBV28 and J is TRBJ2-3; possible D gene TRBD1, 6 bases. Trimming cost V 5 bases and J 0 bases, with 15 bases left between them. This CDR3 comprises 16 residues. CDR1 MDHEN and CDR2 SYDVKM come from the germline V gene. The CDR3 loop is CASSPGEITSTDTQYF. The CDR3 DNA is TGTGCCAGCAGTCCAGGGGAGATCACTAGCACAGATACGCAGTATTTT. The whole variable domain, remainder taken from reference TRBV28 and TRBJ2-3, is DVKVTQSSRYLVKRTGEKVFLECVQDMDHENMFWYRQDPGLGLRLIYFSYDVKMKEKGDIPEGYSVSREKKERFSLILESASTNQTSMYLCASSPGEITSTDTQYFGPGTRLTVL.

Many counts were recorded for this clonotype. The rearrangement uses TRBV6-1 and TRBJ2-1, with D perhaps matching TRBD1 or TRBD2 (5 bases each). V was trimmed by 5 bases and J by 7 bases, leaving 21 bases between them. The CDR3 spans 16 residues. Germline V CDR1 and CDR2: MNHNS, SASEGT. CDR3 sequence reads: CASSTASGTKMNEQFF. CDR3 sequence (DNA): TGTGCCAGCAGTACTGCGAGTGGGACGAAAATGAATGAGCAGTTCTTC.

This clonotype has ten or more counts. V gene TRBV5-1 combines with J gene TRBJ2-1; D is undetermined. Germline V CDR1 and CDR2: SGHRS, YFSETQ. There are 16 residues in the CDR3. Between the trimmed V and J ends, which lost 1 base and 4 bases, there was a span of 15 bases. The CDR3 DNA is TGCGCCAGCAGCTTGCAGGCTCTCCACTCGTACAATGAGCAGTTCTTC. Its protein product is CASSLQALHSYNEQFF.

This clonotype appeared many times. This sequence joins TRBV7-9 and TRBJ2-1; 8 positions agree with TRBD2. Germline V gene lookup returns CDR1 SEHNR and CDR2 FQNEAQ (reference sequence). CDR3 length: 16 residues. V gave up 5 bases and J gave up 4 bases; unmatched junction bases: 10. CDR3 residues: CASSISSGIGYNEQFF. The CDR3, as DNA: TGTGCCAGCAGCATAAGTAGCGGGATAGGATACAATGAGCAGTTCTTC.